The following is a T cell receptor beta chain sequence with its context. Using immunoSEQ multiplex PCR, the repertoire was profiled, and TCRdb retains in-frame clones only, with some absent. This sample has some 60,000 clones, with around 80% found just once. The data were taken from a study of T cells in tumors after PD-1 blockade. The CDR3 contains 16 residues. V was clipped by 2 bases and J by 5 bases, with 19 bases between them. Germline V CDR1 and CDR2: MNHEY, SMNVEV (reference sequence). This receptor was taken from a human donor with basal cell carcinoma. The rearrangement links TRBV27 to TRBJ2-7, with D unclear. The source material was PBMCs, sampled before anti-PD-1 treatment. The CDR3 is CASSLIPGLRTDEQYF. DNA of the CDR3: TGTGCCAGCAGTTTAATCCCGGGCCTACGGACGGACGAGCAGTACTTC.